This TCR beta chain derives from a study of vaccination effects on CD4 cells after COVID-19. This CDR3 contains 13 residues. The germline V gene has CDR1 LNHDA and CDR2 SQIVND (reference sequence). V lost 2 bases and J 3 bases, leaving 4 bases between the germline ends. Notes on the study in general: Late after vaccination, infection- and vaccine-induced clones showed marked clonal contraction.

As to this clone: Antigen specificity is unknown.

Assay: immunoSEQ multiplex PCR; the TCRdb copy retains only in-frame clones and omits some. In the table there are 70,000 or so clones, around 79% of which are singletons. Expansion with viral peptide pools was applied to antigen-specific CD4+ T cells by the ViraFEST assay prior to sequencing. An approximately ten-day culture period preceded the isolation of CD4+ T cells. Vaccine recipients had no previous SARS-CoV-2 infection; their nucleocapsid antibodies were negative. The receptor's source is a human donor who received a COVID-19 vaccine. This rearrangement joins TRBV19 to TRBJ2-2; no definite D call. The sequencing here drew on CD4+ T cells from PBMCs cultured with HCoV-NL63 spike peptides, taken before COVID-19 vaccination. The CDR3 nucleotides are TGTGCCAGTAGTATACCCCACACCGGGGAGCTGTTTTTT. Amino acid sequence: CASSIPHTGELFF.